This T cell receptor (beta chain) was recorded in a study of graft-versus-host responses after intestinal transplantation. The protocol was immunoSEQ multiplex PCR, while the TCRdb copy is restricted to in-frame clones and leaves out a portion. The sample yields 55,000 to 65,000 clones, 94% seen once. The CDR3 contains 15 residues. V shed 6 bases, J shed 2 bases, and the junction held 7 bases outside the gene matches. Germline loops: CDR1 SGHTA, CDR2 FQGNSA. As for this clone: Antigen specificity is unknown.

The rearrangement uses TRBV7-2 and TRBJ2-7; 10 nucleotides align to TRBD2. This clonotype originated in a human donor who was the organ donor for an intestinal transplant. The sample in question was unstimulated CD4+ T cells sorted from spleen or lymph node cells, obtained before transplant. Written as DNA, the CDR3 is TGTGCCAGCAGAGAGGGGCTAGCGGGGGCCTACGAGCAGTACTTC. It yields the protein CASREGLAGAYEQYF.